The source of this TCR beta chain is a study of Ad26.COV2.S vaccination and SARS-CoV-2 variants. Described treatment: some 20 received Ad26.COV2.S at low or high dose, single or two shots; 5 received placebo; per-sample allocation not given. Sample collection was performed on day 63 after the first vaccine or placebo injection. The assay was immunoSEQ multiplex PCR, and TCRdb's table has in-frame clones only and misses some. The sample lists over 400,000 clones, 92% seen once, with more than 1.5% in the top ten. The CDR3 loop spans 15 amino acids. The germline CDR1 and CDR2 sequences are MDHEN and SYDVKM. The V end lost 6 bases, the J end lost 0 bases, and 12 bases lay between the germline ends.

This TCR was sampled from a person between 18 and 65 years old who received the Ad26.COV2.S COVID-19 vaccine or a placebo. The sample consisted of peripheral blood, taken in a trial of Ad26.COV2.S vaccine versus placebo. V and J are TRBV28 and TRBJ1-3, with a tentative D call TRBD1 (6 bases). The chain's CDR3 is CASSPGQRSGNTIYF. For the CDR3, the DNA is TGTGCCAGCAGCCCCGGACAGCGCTCTGGAAACACCATATATTTT.